This T cell receptor (beta chain) was found in a study of breast tumors, draining lymph nodes, adjacent tissues. Study-wide findings and caveats: Compared with lymph nodes, tumors were less diverse; compared with nontumor tissue, more. The lymph node origin of tumor T cells was framed as consistent with a hypothesis, not demonstrated. Luminal-like breast cancer showed significantly greater tumor-nontumor repertoire similarity than basal-like breast cancer did. The data were judged consistent with most tumor T cells coming from lymph node and expanding in tumor.

A single record per CDR3 protein comes from TCRdb applying MiXCR to the multiplex PCR reads. The data hold under 250,000 distinct CDR3 sequences, with roughly 32% observed a single time. The V gene's germline CDR1 is SGHNT and CDR2 YENEEA. This CDR3 comprises 17 residues. Unmatched junction bases numbered 9, after V lost 1 base and J lost 6 bases. This clonotype was seen ten or more times. As yet, its antigen is unknown. The lymph nodes were axillary draining lymph nodes from breast cancer patients. The chain combines TRBV11-3 with TRBJ2-1, with TRBD2 identical over 10 bases. Sample: axillary lymph node tissue. The receptor was derived from a female donor with breast cancer. Some clones in this sample may be carry-over from other donors' samples. The DNA for the CDR3 is TGTGCCAGCAGCTTAGGACGCCTAGCGGGAGCTAGCAATGAGCAGTTCTTC. Translated: CASSLGRLAGASNEQFF. Together with reference TRBV11-3 and TRBJ2-1, the CDR3 gives the full variable domain: EAGVVQSPRYKIIEKKQPVAFWCNPISGHNTLYWYLQNLGQGPELLIRYENEEAVDDSQLPKDRFSAERLKGVDSTLKIQPAELGDSAVYLCASSLGRLAGASNEQFFGPGTRLTVL.